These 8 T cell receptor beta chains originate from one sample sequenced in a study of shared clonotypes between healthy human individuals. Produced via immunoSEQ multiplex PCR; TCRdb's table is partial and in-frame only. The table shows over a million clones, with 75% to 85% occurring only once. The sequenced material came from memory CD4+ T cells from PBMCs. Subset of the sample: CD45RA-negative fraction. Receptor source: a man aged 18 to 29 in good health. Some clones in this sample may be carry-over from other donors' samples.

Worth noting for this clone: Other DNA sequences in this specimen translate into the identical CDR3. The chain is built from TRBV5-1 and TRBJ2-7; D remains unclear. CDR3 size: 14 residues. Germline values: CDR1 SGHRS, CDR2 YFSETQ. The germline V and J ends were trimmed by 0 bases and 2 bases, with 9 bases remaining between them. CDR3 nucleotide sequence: TGCGCCAGCAGCTTGGCTGGCAGGCCCTACGAGCAGTACTTC. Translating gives CASSLAGRPYEQYF.

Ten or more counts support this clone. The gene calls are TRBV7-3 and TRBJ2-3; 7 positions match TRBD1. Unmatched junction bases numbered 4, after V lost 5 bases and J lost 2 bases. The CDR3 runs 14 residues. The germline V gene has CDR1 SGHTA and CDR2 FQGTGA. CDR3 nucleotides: TGTGCCAGCAGCCGAGACAGGGACACAGATACGCAGTATTTT. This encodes CASSRDRDTDTQYF.

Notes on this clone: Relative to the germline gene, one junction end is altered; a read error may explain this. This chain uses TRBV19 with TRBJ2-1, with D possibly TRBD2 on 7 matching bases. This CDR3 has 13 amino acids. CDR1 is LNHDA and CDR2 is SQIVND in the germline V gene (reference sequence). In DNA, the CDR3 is TGTGCCAGTAGTATTGAGTTCGGGGGGCAAGAGGTCTTC. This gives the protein CASSIEFGGQEVF.

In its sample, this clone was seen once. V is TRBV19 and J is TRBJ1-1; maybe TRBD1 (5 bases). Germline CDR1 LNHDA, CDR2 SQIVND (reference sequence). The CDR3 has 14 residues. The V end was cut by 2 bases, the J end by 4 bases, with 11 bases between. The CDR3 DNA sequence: TGTGCCAGTAGTATATCCCCCGGGGGCACTGAAGCTTTCTTT. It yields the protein CASSISPGGTEAFF.

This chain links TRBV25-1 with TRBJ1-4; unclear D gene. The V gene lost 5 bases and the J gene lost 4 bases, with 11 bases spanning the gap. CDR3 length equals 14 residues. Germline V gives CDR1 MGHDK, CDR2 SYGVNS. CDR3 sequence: CASSWSGSNEKLFF. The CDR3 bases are TGTGCCAGCAGTTGGTCTGGGAGTAATGAAAAACTGTTTTTT.

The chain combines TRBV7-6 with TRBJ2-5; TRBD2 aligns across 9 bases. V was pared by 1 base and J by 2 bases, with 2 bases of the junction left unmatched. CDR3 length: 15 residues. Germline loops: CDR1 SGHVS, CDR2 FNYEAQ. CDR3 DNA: TGTGCCAGCAGCTTAGTCACTAGCGGGCAAGAGACCCAGTACTTC. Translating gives CASSLVTSGQETQYF.

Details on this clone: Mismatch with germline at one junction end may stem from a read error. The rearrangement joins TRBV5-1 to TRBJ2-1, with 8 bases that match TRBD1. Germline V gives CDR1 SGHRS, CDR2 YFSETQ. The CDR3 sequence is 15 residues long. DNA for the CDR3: TGCGCCAGCACCTTGACAGGGGCCCTCTACAATGAGCAGTTCTTC. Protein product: CASTLTGALYNEQFF. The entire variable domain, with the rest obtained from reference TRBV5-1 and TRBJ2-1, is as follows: KAGVTQTPRYLIKTRGQQVTLSCSPISGHRSVSWYQQTPGQGLQFLFEYFSETQRNKGNFPGRFSGRQFSNSRSEMNVSTLELGDSALYLCASTLTGALYNEQFFGPGTRLTVL.

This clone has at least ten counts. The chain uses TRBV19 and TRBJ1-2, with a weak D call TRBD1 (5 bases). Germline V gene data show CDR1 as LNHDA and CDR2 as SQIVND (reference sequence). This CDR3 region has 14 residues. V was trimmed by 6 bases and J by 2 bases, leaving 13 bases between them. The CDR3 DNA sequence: TGTGCCAGTAGCAGACAGTTAGGGAACTATGGCTACACCTTC. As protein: CASSRQLGNYGYTF.